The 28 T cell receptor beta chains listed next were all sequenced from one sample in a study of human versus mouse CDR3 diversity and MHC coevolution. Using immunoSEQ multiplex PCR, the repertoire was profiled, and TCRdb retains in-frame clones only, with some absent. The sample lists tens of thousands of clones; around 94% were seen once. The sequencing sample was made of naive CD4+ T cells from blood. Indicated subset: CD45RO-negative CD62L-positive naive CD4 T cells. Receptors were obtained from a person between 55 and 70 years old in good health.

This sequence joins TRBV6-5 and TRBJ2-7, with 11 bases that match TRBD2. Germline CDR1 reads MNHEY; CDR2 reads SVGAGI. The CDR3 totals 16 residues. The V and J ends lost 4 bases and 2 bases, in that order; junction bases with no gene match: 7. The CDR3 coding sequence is TGTGCCAGCAGTTTGGACGGGACTAGCGGTCCCTACGAGCAGTACTTC. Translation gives CASSLDGTSGPYEQYF.

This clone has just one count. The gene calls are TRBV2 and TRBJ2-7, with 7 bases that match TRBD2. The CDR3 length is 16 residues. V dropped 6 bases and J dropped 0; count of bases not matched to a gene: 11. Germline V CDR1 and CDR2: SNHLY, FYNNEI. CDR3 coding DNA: TGTGCCAGCAGGTATGGGGGGGGTCCCGGCTCCTACGAGCAGTACTTC. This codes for CASRYGGGPGSYEQYF.

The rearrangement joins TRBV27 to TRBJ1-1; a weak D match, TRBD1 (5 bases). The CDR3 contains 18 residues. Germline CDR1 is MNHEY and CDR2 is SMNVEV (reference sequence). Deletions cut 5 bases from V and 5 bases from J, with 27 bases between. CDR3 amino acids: CASSGGGTRAARGTEAFF. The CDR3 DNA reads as TGTGCCAGCAGTGGCGGAGGGACGCGGGCCGCCCGGGGAACTGAAGCTTTCTTT.

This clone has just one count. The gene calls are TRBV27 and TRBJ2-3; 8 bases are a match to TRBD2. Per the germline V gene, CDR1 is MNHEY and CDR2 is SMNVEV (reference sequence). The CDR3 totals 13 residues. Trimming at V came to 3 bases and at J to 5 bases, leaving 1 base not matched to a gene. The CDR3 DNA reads TGTGCCAGCAGTTTCGGGGGGGGAGATACGCAGTATTTT. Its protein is CASSFGGGDTQYF.

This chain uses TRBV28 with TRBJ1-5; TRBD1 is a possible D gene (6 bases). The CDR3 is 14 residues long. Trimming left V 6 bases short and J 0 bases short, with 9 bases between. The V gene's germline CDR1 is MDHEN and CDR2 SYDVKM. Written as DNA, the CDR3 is TGTGCCAGCAGCAGAGGGGGTAGCAATCAGCCCCAGCATTTT. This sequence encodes CASSRGGSNQPQHF.

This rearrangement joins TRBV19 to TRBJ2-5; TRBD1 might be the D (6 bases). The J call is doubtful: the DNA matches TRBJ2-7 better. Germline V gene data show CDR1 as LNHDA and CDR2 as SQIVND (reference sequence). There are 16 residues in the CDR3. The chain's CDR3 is CASSIGPGVQGDEQYF. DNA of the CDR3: TGTGCCAGTAGTATTGGTCCTGGTGTACAGGGCGACGAGCAGTACTTC.

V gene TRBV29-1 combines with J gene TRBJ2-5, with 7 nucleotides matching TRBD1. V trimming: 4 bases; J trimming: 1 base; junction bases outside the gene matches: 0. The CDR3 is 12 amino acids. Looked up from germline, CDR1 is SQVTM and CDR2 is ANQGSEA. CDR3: CSVGQGQETQYF. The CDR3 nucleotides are TGCAGCGTTGGACAGGGCCAAGAGACCCAGTACTTC.

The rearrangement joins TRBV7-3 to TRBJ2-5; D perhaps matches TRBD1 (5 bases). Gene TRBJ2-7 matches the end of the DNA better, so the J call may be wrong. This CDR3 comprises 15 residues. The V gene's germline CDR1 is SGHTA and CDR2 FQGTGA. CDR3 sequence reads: CASSLIPGPSYEQYF. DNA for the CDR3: TGTGCCAGCAGCTTAATTCCAGGGCCTTCCTACGAGCAGTACTTC.

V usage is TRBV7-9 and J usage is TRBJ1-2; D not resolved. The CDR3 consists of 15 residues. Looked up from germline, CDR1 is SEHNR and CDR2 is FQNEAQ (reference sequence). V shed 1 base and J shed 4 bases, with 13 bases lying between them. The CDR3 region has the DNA TGTGCCAGCAGCTTAGTTACGGAGGGCCTCTATGGCTACACCTTC. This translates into CASSLVTEGLYGYTF.

The CDR3 reads CASSYSVAAGIYEQYF. The CDR3 nucleotides are TGTGCCAGCAGTTATAGCGTAGCAGCGGGGATTTACGAGCAGTACTTC. This chain uses TRBV6-5 with TRBJ2-5; 7 positions agree with TRBD2. The J call could be wrong; TRBJ2-7 is a better fit for the DNA end. The germline V gene encodes CDR1 MNHEY and CDR2 SVGAGI. This CDR3 is 16 amino acids long.

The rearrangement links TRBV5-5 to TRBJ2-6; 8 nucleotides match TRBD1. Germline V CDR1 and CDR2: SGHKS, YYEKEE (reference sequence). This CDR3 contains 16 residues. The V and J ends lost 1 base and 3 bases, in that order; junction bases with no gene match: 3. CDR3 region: CASSLSGGDGANVLTF. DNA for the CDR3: TGTGCCAGCAGCTTGTCAGGGGGCGATGGGGCCAACGTCCTGACTTTC.

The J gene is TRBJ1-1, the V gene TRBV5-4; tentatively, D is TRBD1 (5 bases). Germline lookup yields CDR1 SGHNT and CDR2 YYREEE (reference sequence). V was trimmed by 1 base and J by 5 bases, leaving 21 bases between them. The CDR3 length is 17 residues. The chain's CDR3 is CASSLSRGGEGRTEAFF. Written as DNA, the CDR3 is TGTGCCAGCAGCTTGTCGAGGGGAGGGGAGGGTCGGACTGAAGCTTTCTTT.

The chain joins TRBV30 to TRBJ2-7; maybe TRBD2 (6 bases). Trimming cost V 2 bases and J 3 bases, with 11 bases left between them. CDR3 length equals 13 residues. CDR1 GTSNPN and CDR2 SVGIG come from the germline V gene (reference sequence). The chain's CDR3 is CAWSMGGIYEQYF. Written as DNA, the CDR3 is TGTGCCTGGAGTATGGGGGGAATCTACGAGCAGTACTTC. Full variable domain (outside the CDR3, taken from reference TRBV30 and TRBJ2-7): SQTIHQWPATLVQPVGSPLSLECTVEGTSNPNLYWYRQAAGRGLQLLFYSVGIGQISSEVPQNLSASRPQDRQFILSSKKLLLSDSGFYLCAWSMGGIYEQYFGPGTRLTVT.

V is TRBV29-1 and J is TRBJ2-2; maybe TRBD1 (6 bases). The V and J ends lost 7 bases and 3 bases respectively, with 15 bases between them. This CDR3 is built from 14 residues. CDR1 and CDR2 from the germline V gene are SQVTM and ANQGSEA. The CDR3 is CSGSRGPDTGELFF. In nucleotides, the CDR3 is TGCAGCGGATCCAGGGGTCCGGACACCGGGGAGCTGTTTTTT.

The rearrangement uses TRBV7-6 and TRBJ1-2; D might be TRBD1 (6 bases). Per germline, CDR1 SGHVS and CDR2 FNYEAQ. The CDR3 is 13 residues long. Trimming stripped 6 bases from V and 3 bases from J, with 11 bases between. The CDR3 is CASSPQGYYGYTF. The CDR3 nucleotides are TGTGCCAGCAGTCCACAGGGCTACTATGGCTACACCTTC.

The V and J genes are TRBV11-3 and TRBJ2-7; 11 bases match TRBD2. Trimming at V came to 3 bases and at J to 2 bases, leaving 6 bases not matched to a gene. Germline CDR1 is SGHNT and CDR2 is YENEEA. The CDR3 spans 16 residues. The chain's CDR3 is CASSFPTSGTPYEQYF. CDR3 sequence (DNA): TGTGCCAGCAGCTTCCCGACTAGCGGGACTCCCTACGAGCAGTACTTC.

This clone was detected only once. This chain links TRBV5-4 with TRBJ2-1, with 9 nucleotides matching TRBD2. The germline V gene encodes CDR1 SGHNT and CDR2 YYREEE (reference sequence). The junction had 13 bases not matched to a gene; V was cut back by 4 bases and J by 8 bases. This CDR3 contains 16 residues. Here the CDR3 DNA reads TGTGCCAGCAGCCCGGGGCGGGAGGGAGTTCTCGATGAGCAGTTCTTC. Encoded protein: CASSPGREGVLDEQFF.

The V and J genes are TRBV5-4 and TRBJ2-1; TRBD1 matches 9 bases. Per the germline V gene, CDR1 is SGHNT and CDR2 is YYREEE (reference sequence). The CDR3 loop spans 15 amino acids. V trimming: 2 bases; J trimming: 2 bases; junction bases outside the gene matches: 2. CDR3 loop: CASSFRDRAYNEQFF. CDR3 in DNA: TGTGCCAGCAGCTTCCGGGACAGGGCCTACAATGAGCAGTTCTTC.

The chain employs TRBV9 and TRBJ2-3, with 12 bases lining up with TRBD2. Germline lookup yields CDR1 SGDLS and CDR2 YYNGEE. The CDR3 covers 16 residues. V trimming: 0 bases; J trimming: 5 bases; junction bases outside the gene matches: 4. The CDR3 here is CASSVVLAGGKDTQYF. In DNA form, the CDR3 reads TGTGCCAGCAGCGTAGTCCTAGCGGGAGGGAAAGATACGCAGTATTTT.

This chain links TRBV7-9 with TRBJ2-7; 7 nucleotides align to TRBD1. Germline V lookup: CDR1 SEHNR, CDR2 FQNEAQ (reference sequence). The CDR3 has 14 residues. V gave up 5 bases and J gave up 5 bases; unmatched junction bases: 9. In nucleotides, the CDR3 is TGTGCCAGCAGCCTACACGGAACAGGGGACGAGCAGTACTTC. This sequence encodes CASSLHGTGDEQYF.

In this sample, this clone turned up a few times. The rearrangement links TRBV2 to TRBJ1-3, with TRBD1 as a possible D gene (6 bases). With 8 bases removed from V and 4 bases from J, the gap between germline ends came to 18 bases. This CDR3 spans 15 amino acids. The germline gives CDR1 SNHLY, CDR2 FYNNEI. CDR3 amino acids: CASAQGLRIGNTIYF. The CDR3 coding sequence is TGTGCCAGCGCACAGGGCCTCCGGATCGGAAACACCATATATTTT.

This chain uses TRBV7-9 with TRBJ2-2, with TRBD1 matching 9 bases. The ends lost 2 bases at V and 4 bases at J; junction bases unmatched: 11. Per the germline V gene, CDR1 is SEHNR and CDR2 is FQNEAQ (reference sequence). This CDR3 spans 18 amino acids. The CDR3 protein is CASSLQKGQGPLTGELFF. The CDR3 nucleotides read TGTGCCAGCAGCTTACAAAAGGGACAGGGCCCTCTCACCGGGGAGCTGTTTTTT.

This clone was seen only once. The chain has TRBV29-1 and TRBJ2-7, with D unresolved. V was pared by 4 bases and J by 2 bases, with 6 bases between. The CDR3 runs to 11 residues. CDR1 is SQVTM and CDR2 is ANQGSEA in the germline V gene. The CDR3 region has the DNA TGCAGCGTTGTTACAGCCTACGAGCAGTACTTC. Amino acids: CSVVTAYEQYF.

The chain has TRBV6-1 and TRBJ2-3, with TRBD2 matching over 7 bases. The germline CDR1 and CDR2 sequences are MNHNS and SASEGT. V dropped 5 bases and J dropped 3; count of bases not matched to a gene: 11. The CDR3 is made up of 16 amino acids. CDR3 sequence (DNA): TGTGCCAGCAGTAAAGACAGAGGCGGGGGTACAGATACGCAGTATTTT. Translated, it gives CASSKDRGGGTDTQYF.

CDR3 amino acids: CASSQVLSGPRDYEQYF. The CDR3 bases are TGCGCCAGCAGCCAAGTCCTTAGCGGGCCCCGCGATTACGAGCAGTACTTC. This rearrangement joins TRBV4-1 to TRBJ2-7; 7 bases fit TRBD2. The CDR3 runs to 17 residues. Germline V gene data show CDR1 as MGHRA and CDR2 as YSYEKL. V was clipped by 1 base and J by 4 bases; unmatched bases: 13.

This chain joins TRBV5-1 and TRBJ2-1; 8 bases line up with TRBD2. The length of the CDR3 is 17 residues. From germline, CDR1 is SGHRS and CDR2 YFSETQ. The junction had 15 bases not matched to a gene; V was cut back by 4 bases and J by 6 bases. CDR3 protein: CASSRTAAGGRSNEQFF. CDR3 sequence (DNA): TGCGCCAGCAGCCGGACCGCGGCGGGAGGACGGAGCAATGAGCAGTTCTTC.

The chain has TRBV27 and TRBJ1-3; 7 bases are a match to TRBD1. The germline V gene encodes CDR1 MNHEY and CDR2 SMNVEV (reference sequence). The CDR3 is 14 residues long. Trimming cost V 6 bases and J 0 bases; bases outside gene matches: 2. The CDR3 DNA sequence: TGTGCCAGCAGGGGGACAGACTCTGGAAACACCATATATTTT. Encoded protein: CASRGTDSGNTIYF.

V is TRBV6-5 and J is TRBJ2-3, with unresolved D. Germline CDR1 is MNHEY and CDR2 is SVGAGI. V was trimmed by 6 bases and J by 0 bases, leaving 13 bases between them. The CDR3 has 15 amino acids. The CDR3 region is CASRRERGSTDTQYF. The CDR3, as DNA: TGTGCCAGCAGACGTGAGAGAGGAAGCACAGATACGCAGTATTTT.